This entry lists 24 T cell receptor beta chains sequenced from one sample in a study of beta chain features in type 1 diabetes (dated by TCRdb to the late 2010s). The research as a whole found: In all four CD4+ subsets, TCRB CDR3 length was moderately but significantly shorter in type 1 diabetes patients.

No antigen has been identified for these receptors. To prepare the library, the immunoSEQ multiplex PCR assay was applied. The entire isolated RNA was reverse transcribed using the High Capacity cDNA Reverse Transcription Kit, and thus expressed TCRB transcripts were sequenced. The immuneACCESS repertoire file appears here via TCRdb, limited to in-frame rearrangements. These files lack a portion of the clones; in checked studies, under half of the deficit traces to unresolved V genes, and the cause of the others is not known. This sample lists roughly 26,000 clones; roughly 45% were detected once. The biggest ten clones account for 0.3% of the sample. Input material: stem cell memory CD4+ T cells from blood. The sample's cell subset or site label, in plain terms: stem cell-like memory CD4+ T cells. Receptors were obtained from a man aged 30-40 years with type 1 diabetes.

The chain joins TRBV10-3 to TRBJ1-4; TRBD1 might be the D (6 bases). Between the trimmed V and J ends, which lost 10 bases and 1 base, there was a span of 10 bases. CDR1 is ENHRY, CDR2 SYGVKD, per germline. This CDR3 contains 13 residues. The CDR3 nucleotides read TGTGCCACATCGACAGGAACTAATGAAAAACTGTTTTTT. It is translated as CATSTGTNEKLFF.

This sequence joins TRBV27 and TRBJ2-5; D is possibly TRBD2 (5 bases). The germline V gene encodes CDR1 MNHEY and CDR2 SMNVEV (reference sequence). This CDR3 has 14 residues. V was clipped by 5 bases and J by 5 bases, with 15 bases between them. Written as DNA, the CDR3 is TGTGCCAGCAGTACCGCCGGAGGAGTTGAGACCCAGTACTTC. Translating gives CASSTAGGVETQYF.

The chain couples TRBV18 to TRBJ2-2, with TRBD2 matching over 12 bases. CDR1 is KGHSH and CDR2 is LQKENI in the germline V gene. V was pared by 2 bases and J by 0 bases, with 4 bases of the junction left unmatched. This CDR3 spans 18 amino acids. The CDR3: CASSPTGLAGANTGELFF. As DNA, the CDR3 is TGTGCCAGCTCACCAACGGGACTAGCGGGCGCGAACACCGGGGAGCTGTTTTTT.

CDR3: CASSLGSRNEQFF. The CDR3 DNA sequence: TGCGCCAGCAGCTTGGGGTCGCGCAATGAGCAGTTCTTC. V usage is TRBV5-1 and J usage is TRBJ2-1; D unresolved. The germline V gene encodes CDR1 SGHRS and CDR2 YFSETQ. V gave up 0 bases and J gave up 6 bases, with 7 bases separating them. The length of the CDR3 is 13 residues. The variable domain in full, with the rest retrieved from reference TRBV5-1 and TRBJ2-1, is KAGVTQTPRYLIKTRGQQVTLSCSPISGHRSVSWYQQTPGQGLQFLFEYFSETQRNKGNFPGRFSGRQFSNSRSEMNVSTLELGDSALYLCASSLGSRNEQFFGPGTRLTVL.

This clone turned up a few times. V usage is TRBV7-9 and J usage is TRBJ2-3; TRBD2 is a possible D gene (5 bases). Germline CDR1 is SEHNR and CDR2 is FQNEAQ (reference sequence). The CDR3 is 16 amino acids. V was shortened by 0 bases and J by 2 bases, with 12 bases between the two germline ends. CDR3 sequence: CASSLAAGLNTDTQYF. In DNA, the CDR3 is TGTGCCAGCAGCTTAGCTGCGGGCCTAAACACAGATACGCAGTATTTT.

The genes are TRBV11-1 and TRBJ2-1, with a weak D call TRBD2 (5 bases). CDR1 and CDR2 (germline): SGHAT, FQDESV (reference sequence). CDR3 size: 14 residues. Trimming took off 7 bases at V and 2 bases at J, with 12 bases between the two ends. CDR3 protein: CASTQPGTYNEQFF. CDR3 nucleotides: TGTGCCAGCACCCAACCCGGGACCTACAATGAGCAGTTCTTC.

This clone came up once. The chain uses TRBV30 and TRBJ2-2; a possible D gene is TRBD1 (5 bases). The CDR3 has 14 residues. Looked up from germline, CDR1 is GTSNPN and CDR2 is SVGIG (reference sequence). The ends were cut back, 3 bases at V and 0 bases at J, with 8 bases in the middle. This CDR3 is CAWRSDTNTGELFF. The CDR3 DNA reads TGTGCCTGGAGGTCGGACACGAACACCGGGGAGCTGTTTTTT.

This chain links TRBV10-2 with TRBJ1-4, with 10 positions matching TRBD1. This CDR3 spans 18 amino acids. The germline V gene encodes CDR1 WSHSY and CDR2 SAAADI. Trimming at V came to 8 bases and at J to 2 bases, leaving 14 bases not matched to a gene. In DNA form, the CDR3 reads TGCGCCAGCGGGGGGGACAGGGGAAGACTCGCGACTAATGAAAAACTGTTTTTT. Amino acids: CASGGDRGRLATNEKLFF.

This clone was seen more than once but under ten times. The chain employs TRBV6-5 and TRBJ1-1; no reliable D call. The CDR3 totals 13 residues. V lost 0 bases to trimming and J lost 6 bases, with 8 bases between them. The germline V gene encodes CDR1 MNHEY and CDR2 SVGAGI. CDR3 bases: TGTGCCAGCAGTTACTCTCGCCGAGCTGAAGCTTTCTTT. It codes for CASSYSRRAEAFF.

This chain uses TRBV11-3 with TRBJ1-1, with D tentatively TRBD1 (6 bases). The germline CDR1 and CDR2 sequences are SGHNT and YENEEA. This CDR3 spans 15 amino acids. V was clipped by 1 base and J by 0 bases, with 9 bases between them. CDR3 coding DNA: TGTGCCAGCAGCTTAGTACAGGGACTGAACACTGAAGCTTTCTTT. It specifies CASSLVQGLNTEAFF.

V and J are TRBV2 and TRBJ1-2, with TRBD1 matching over 11 bases. The germline CDR1 and CDR2 sequences are SNHLY and FYNNEI. The CDR3 loop spans 13 amino acids. J lost 8 bases, V lost 7 bases, and 6 bases had no gene match. The CDR3: CASIPGTGGGYTF. CDR3 in DNA: TGTGCCAGCATTCCCGGGACAGGGGGAGGCTACACCTTC.

The chain is built from TRBV11-3 and TRBJ2-4; 10 bases fit TRBD2. The length of the CDR3 is 16 residues. In germline, CDR1 is SGHNT, CDR2 YENEEA. Trimming cost V 2 bases and J 7 bases; bases outside gene matches: 8. The CDR3 sequence is CASSLRSGGAQNIQYF. The CDR3, as DNA: TGTGCCAGCAGCTTACGAAGCGGGGGGGCCCAGAACATTCAGTACTTC.

This clone was picked up a small number of times. In nucleotides, the CDR3 is TGTGCCAGCAGTGAATATGACCAGGCGGGAGCTTTCTTT. Translated, it gives CASSEYDQAGAFF. The rearrangement joins TRBV25-1 to TRBJ1-1, with D hard to call. The germline V and J ends were trimmed by 0 bases and 10 bases, with 12 bases remaining between them. The CDR3 covers 13 residues. The germline V gene has CDR1 MGHDK and CDR2 SYGVNS.

V gene TRBV9 combines with J gene TRBJ2-2; D remains ambiguous. Germline V gene lookup returns CDR1 SGDLS and CDR2 YYNGEE. This CDR3 has 15 amino acids. The V end was cut by 4 bases, the J end by 1 base, with 11 bases between. CDR3 nucleotides: TGTGCCAGCAGCCCCGTGTGGCAGAACACCGGGGAGCTGTTTTTT. Protein: CASSPVWQNTGELFF.

This clone has a single count. The chain recombines TRBV4-2 with TRBJ1-2; the D gene is possibly TRBD1 (5 bases). The ends were cut back, 5 bases at V and 0 bases at J, with 16 bases in the middle. The CDR3 consists of 16 residues. Germline V lookup: CDR1 LGHNA, CDR2 YNFKEQ. CDR3 residues: CASSFFDLTANYGYTF. The CDR3 DNA follows: TGTGCCAGCAGCTTTTTTGATCTGACAGCTAACTATGGCTACACCTTC.

This sequence joins TRBV9 and TRBJ2-3; D not certain. CDR3 size: 14 residues. Germline V gene data show CDR1 as SGDLS and CDR2 as YYNGEE. Trimming removed 1 base at V and 4 bases at J, with 10 bases between. Here the CDR3 reads CASSVSGFPDTQYF. In DNA, the CDR3 is TGTGCCAGCAGCGTATCCGGGTTCCCAGATACGCAGTATTTT.

This chain joins TRBV10-3 and TRBJ2-1; D might be TRBD1 (5 bases). The CDR3 is 16 amino acids. V lost 2 bases and J lost 7, with 18 bases in between. Germline lookup yields CDR1 ENHRY and CDR2 SYGVKD. The CDR3 spells CAISEGRGGVGNEQFF. The CDR3 DNA follows: TGTGCCATCAGTGAGGGAAGGGGCGGCGTAGGTAATGAGCAGTTCTTC.

This clone has only one observation. The chain combines TRBV7-9 with TRBJ2-5; 10 bases map to TRBD1. The J call may be in error: the DNA end matches TRBJ2-7 better. Germline V gene lookup returns CDR1 SEHNR and CDR2 FQNEAQ (reference sequence). CDR3 length: 15 amino acids. DNA for the CDR3: TGTGCCAGCAGCCGCACCGGGACAGGGGTTAACGAGCAGTACTTC. Residues: CASSRTGTGVNEQYF.

The chain couples TRBV4-2 to TRBJ2-7; 8 nucleotides match TRBD1. The germline V gene encodes CDR1 LGHNA and CDR2 YNFKEQ. The CDR3 spans 15 residues. Trimming cost V 3 bases and J 3 bases; bases outside gene matches: 7. CDR3 protein: CASSQDRVGFYEQYF. CDR3 bases: TGTGCCAGCAGCCAGGACAGGGTAGGTTTCTACGAGCAGTACTTC.

The chain links TRBV7-9 to TRBJ1-2, with a tentative D call TRBD1 (6 bases). Germline lookup yields CDR1 SEHNR and CDR2 FQNEAQ (reference sequence). This CDR3 contains 12 residues. V was pared by 5 bases and J by 10 bases, with 14 bases between. CDR3 in DNA: TGTGCCAGCAGCAGAGGTGAGGGGGACTACACCTTC. It is translated as CASSRGEGDYTF.

This chain uses TRBV5-1 with TRBJ1-2; no reliable D call. Trimming stripped 2 bases from V and 0 bases from J, with 11 bases between. Germline V CDR1 and CDR2: SGHRS, YFSETQ. The CDR3 covers 15 residues. Here the CDR3 reads CASSLVPGSNYGYTF. Here the CDR3 DNA reads TGCGCCAGCAGCTTAGTTCCGGGATCTAACTATGGCTACACCTTC.

The chain carries TRBV7-2 and TRBJ2-1; 11 positions agree with TRBD2. Losses at the gene ends were 1 base for V and 0 bases for J; bases not matched to a gene: 5. The CDR3 length is 18 residues. Germline CDR1 is SGHTA and CDR2 is FQGNSA. The CDR3 here is CASSLGLAGGDSYNEQFF. The CDR3, as DNA: TGTGCCAGCAGCTTAGGGCTAGCGGGAGGAGACTCCTACAATGAGCAGTTCTTC.

This clone came up a few times. The rearrangement joins TRBV5-6 to TRBJ2-1; D gene ambiguous. There are 13 residues in the CDR3. Trimming removed 1 base from V and 10 bases from J, with 12 bases in between. Germline V CDR1 and CDR2: SGHDT, YYEEEE. The CDR3 sequence: CASSLQVRMEQFF. The CDR3 coding sequence is TGTGCCAGCAGCTTGCAGGTAAGAATGGAGCAGTTCTTC.

The chain links TRBV7-6 to TRBJ2-2, with TRBD2 matching 7 bases. The CDR3 covers 16 residues. The germline CDR1 and CDR2 sequences are SGHVS and FNYEAQ. Trimming removed 5 bases from V and 4 bases from J; junction bases left unmatched: 10. The CDR3 loop is CASSPRVPGGTGELFF. In DNA form, the CDR3 reads TGTGCCAGCAGCCCTCGGGTACCGGGAGGCACCGGGGAGCTGTTTTTT.